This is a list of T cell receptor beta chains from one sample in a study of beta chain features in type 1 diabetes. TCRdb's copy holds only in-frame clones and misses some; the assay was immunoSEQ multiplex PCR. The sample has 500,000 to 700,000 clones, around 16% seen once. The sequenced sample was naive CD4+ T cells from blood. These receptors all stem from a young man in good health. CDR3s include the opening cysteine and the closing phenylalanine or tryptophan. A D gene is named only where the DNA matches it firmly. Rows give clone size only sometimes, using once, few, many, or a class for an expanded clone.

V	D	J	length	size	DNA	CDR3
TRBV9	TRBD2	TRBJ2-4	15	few	TGTGCCAGCAGTACCCGAACGGGAGGCTTAAACATTCAGTACTTC	CASSTRTGGLNIQYF
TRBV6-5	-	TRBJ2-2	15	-	TGTGCCAGCAGTTACGACACCCCGAACACCGGGGAGCTGTTTTTT	CASSYDTPNTGELFF
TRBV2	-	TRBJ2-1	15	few	TGTGCCAGCAGTGAAATAGCAGCAGGCCCCCCAGAGCAGTTCTTC	CASSEIAAGPPEQFF
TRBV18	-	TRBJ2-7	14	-	TGTGCCAGCTCACCGGCTTTCCCCTCCTACGAGCAGTACTTC	CASSPAFPSYEQYF
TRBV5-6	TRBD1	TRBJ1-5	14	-	TGTGCCAGCAGCCACAGGGGAGGCAATCAGCCCCAGCATTTT	CASSHRGGNQPQHF
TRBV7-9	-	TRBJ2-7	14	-	TGTGCCAGCAGCTTCGGCAGAAACTCCTACGAGCAGTACTTC	CASSFGRNSYEQYF
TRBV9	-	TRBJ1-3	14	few	TGTGCCAGCAGCGTAGCTCCTGGGGAAAACACCATATATTTT	CASSVAPGENTIYF
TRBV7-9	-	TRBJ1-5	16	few	TGTGCCAGCAGCTTAGACAGAGTCTACGGCAATCAGCCCCAGCATTTT	CASSLDRVYGNQPQHF
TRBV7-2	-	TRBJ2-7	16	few	TGTGCCAGCAGAGAACCAGCGGGTCCAAGCTCCTACGAGCAGTACTTC	CASREPAGPSSYEQYF
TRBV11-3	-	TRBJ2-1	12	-	TGTGCCAGCAGTTTCCTAAACAATGAGCAGTTCTTC	CASSFLNNEQFF
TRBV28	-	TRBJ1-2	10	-	TGTGCCAGCAGAGATTATGGCTACACCTTC	CASRDYGYTF
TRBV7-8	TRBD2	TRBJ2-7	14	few	TGTGCCAGCAGCATCGGGACTATTTCCTACGAGCAGTACTTC	CASSIGTISYEQYF
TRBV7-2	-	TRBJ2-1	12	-	TGTGCCAGCACCCTTGGGGGGAATGAGCAGTTCTTC	CASTLGGNEQFF
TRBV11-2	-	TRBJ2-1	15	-	TGTGCCAGCAGCTCCAACACAGGTGCAAACAATGAGCAGTTCTTC	CASSSNTGANNEQFF
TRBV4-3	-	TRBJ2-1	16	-	TGCGCCAGCAGCCAAGAGGGTAGCGGAGGGTACAATGAGCAGTTCTTC	CASSQEGSGGYNEQFF
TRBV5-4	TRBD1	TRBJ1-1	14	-	TGTGCCAGCAGGACGGACAGGGAGAACACTGAAGCTTTCTTT	CASRTDRENTEAFF
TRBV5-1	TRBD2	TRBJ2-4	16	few	TGCGCCAGCAGCTTGTATTCCGGGGGGACCGAAAACATTCAGTACTTC	CASSLYSGGTENIQYF
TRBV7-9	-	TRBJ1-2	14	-	TGTGCCAGCAGCTTCGGGGCGACAGGAAAAGGCTACACCTTC	CASSFGATGKGYTF
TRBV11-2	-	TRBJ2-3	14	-	TGTGCCAGCAGCTCGCCCGGGCATGTGGATACGCAGTATTTT	CASSSPGHVDTQYF
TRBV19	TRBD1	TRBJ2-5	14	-	TGTGCCAGTAGTAGTAGACAGGGGACGCAGACCCAGTACTTC	CASSSRQGTQTQYF
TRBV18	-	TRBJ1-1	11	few	TGTGCCAGCTCCGGACCCGATCGGGCTTTCTTT	CASSGPDRAFF
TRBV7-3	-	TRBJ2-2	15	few	TGTGCCAGCAGCTTGGACTCGACGAACACCGGGGAGCTGTTTTTT	CASSLDSTNTGELFF
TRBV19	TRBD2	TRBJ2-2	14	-	TGTGCCAGTAGGGTAGCGGGAGTAACCGGGGAGCTGTTTTTT	CASRVAGVTGELFF
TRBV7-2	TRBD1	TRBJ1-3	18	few	TGTGCCAGCAGCTTAGGGGCAGGCCACAGGGGGCCTGGAAACACCATATATTTT	CASSLGAGHRGPGNTIYF
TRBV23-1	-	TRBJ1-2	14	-	TGCGCCAGCAGTCTGGGGCCAGGCAGCTATGGCTACACCTTC	CASSLGPGSYGYTF
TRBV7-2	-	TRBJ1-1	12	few	TGTGCCAGCAGCCCCCCGAACACTGAAGCTTTCTTT	CASSPPNTEAFF
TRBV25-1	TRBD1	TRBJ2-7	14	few	TGTGCCAGCAGTGGGACAGGGGGCGCATCCGAGCAGTACTTC	CASSGTGGASEQYF